Below are 21 T cell receptor beta chains sequenced from a single sample in a study of T cells in localized non-small cell lung cancer. Sequencing was performed with immunoSEQ multiplex PCR; in TCRdb, only in-frame clones are kept and a portion is missing. The data contain more than 20,000 clones, 80% to 90% of them singletons. The sample in question was peripheral blood, obtained before any cancer treatment. The origin of the receptors is a male donor aged 60 or older with stage I squamous cell lung carcinoma.

The sample holds one count of this clone. This chain uses TRBV5-6 with TRBJ1-6; D is uncertain. The CDR3 runs 13 residues. The V end was cut by 2 bases, the J end by 7 bases, with 7 bases between. CDR1 and CDR2 from the germline V gene are SGHDT and YYEEEE. CDR3 DNA: TGTGCCAGCAGCTTCCTACGGAATTCACCCCTCCACTTT. It encodes CASSFLRNSPLHF. The variable domain in full, with the rest retrieved from reference TRBV5-6 and TRBJ1-6, is DAGVTQSPTHLIKTRGQQVTLRCSPKSGHDTVSWYQQALGQGPQFIFQYYEEEERQRGNFPDRFSGHQFPNYSSELNVNALLLGDSALYLCASSFLRNSPLHFGNGTRLTVT.

J is TRBJ2-7 and V is TRBV7-8, with 13 bases identical to TRBD2. Looked up from germline, CDR1 is SGHVS and CDR2 is FQNEAQ. This CDR3 is 18 amino acids long. The V segment lost 5 bases and the J segment 6 bases; nucleotides outside the gene matches: 16. The DNA of the CDR3 is TGTGCCAGCAGCGCCCGATACACTAGCGGGGGGGCTCGGGGCGAGCAGTACTTC. Protein product: CASSARYTSGGARGEQYF.

The rearrangement joins TRBV28 to TRBJ1-5, with D uncertain. This CDR3 region has 12 residues. CDR1 and CDR2 from the germline V gene are MDHEN and SYDVKM. Trimming shortened V by 4 bases and J by 4 bases, and 5 bases separated the two germline ends. CDR3 in amino acids: CASSSGNQPQHF. In DNA form, the CDR3 reads TGTGCCAGCAGTTCAGGTAATCAGCCCCAGCATTTT.

V is TRBV19 and J is TRBJ1-1; 8 bases map to TRBD1. J was trimmed by 5 bases and V by 5 bases; bases with no gene match: 4. Germline CDR1 and CDR2: LNHDA and SQIVND (reference sequence). CDR3 length: 13 amino acids. As DNA, the CDR3 is TGTGCCAGTAGTCAGGGGGCGACAACTGAAGCTTTCTTT. Its protein is CASSQGATTEAFF. Using reference TRBV19 and TRBJ1-1 for the parts outside the CDR3, the full variable domain is DGGITQSPKYLFRKEGQNVTLSCEQNLNHDAMYWYRQDPGQGLRLIYYSQIVNDFQKGDIAEGYSVSREKKESFPLTVTSAQKNPTAFYLCASSQGATTEAFFGQGTRLTVV.

The J gene is TRBJ1-2, the V gene TRBV4-3; no clear D. This CDR3 is 12 amino acids long. Germline loops: CDR1 LGHNA, CDR2 YSLEER. V was clipped by 3 bases and J by 10 bases, with 12 bases between them. The CDR3 bases are TGCGCCAGCAGCCAGGAGGGTTACCTCTACACCTTC. This translates into CASSQEGYLYTF.

V and J are TRBV10-3 and TRBJ2-7; 10 bases fit TRBD1. Trimming took 7 bases from V and 5 from J; bases not matched to a gene: 11. The CDR3 spans 15 residues. CDR1 ENHRY and CDR2 SYGVKD come from the germline V gene. CDR3 coding DNA: TGTGCCATCACCCCACTCGGACAGGGGGTCCACGAGCAGTACTTC. It specifies CAITPLGQGVHEQYF.

This clone was detected only once. The gene calls are TRBV15 and TRBJ2-3; 8 bases line up with TRBD1. The V segment lost 2 bases and the J segment 4 bases; nucleotides outside the gene matches: 11. The CDR3 length is 17 residues. CDR1 and CDR2 from the germline V gene are LNHNV and YYDKDF (reference sequence). The CDR3 coding sequence is TGTGCCACCAGCAGACGACCCGGCCAGGGGGCATCAGATACGCAGTATTTT. Protein product: CATSRRPGQGASDTQYF.

The chain combines TRBV9 with TRBJ1-2; the D gene is possibly TRBD1 (5 bases). Germline assignment: CDR1 SGDLS and CDR2 YYNGEE. CDR3 length: 13 residues. V was clipped by 0 bases and J by 8 bases, with 11 bases between them. CDR3 nucleotide sequence: TGTGCCAGCAGCGTAGACCCAGGGAACGGCTACACCTTC. Amino acid sequence: CASSVDPGNGYTF.

This clone has just a few counts. The rearrangement uses TRBV5-1 and TRBJ1-1, with 8 bases that match TRBD1. Germline V gives CDR1 SGHRS, CDR2 YFSETQ. The CDR3 totals 14 residues. V was pared by 5 bases and J by 0 bases, with 3 bases of the junction left unmatched. Here the CDR3 reads CASRQGGLNTEAFF. CDR3 DNA: TGCGCCAGCAGACAGGGGGGACTGAACACTGAAGCTTTCTTT. Complete variable domain (other parts from reference TRBV5-1 and TRBJ1-1): KAGVTQTPRYLIKTRGQQVTLSCSPISGHRSVSWYQQTPGQGLQFLFEYFSETQRNKGNFPGRFSGRQFSNSRSEMNVSTLELGDSALYLCASRQGGLNTEAFFGQGTRLTVV.

CDR3 in DNA: TGTGCCAGCTCACCATCCTCCGACACTGAAGCTTTCTTT. It translates to CASSPSSDTEAFF. The rearrangement joins TRBV18 to TRBJ1-1; D gene uncertain. V dropped 2 bases and J dropped 3 bases, with 7 bases sitting between them. The CDR3 length is 13 residues. Germline V gene data show CDR1 as KGHSH and CDR2 as LQKENI. The full variable domain, its missing parts supplied by reference TRBV18 and TRBJ1-1, is NAGVMQNPRHLVRRRGQEARLRCSPMKGHSHVYWYRQLPEEGLKFMVYLQKENIIDESGMPKERFSAEFPKEGPSILRIQQVVRGDSAAYFCASSPSSDTEAFFGQGTRLTVV.

The chain joins TRBV13 to TRBJ2-2; 7 bases are shared with TRBD1. The CDR3 is 15 residues long. Trimming removed 7 bases from V and 3 bases from J; junction bases left unmatched: 8. Looked up from germline, CDR1 is PRHDT and CDR2 is FYEKMQ (reference sequence). The CDR3 loop is CASTPRTGDTGELFF. The CDR3 DNA sequence: TGTGCCAGCACTCCCCGGACAGGAGACACCGGGGAGCTGTTTTTT.

This clone was seen once. The chain carries TRBV9 and TRBJ2-3, with TRBD2 identical over 13 bases. The CDR3 is 18 residues long. Germline V gene data show CDR1 as SGDLS and CDR2 as YYNGEE. V trimming: 0 bases; J trimming: 2 bases; junction bases outside the gene matches: 6. The CDR3 DNA follows: TGTGCCAGCAGCGTAGGGACTAGCGGGGGAACAATCACAGATACGCAGTATTTT. Protein: CASSVGTSGGTITDTQYF.

The CDR3 spells CASSQALAGGLNNEQFF. The CDR3 DNA reads as TGTGCCAGCAGTCAAGCACTAGCGGGGGGGCTGAACAATGAGCAGTTCTTC. The genes are TRBV7-2 and TRBJ2-1, with TRBD2 identical over 13 bases. V shed 6 bases, J shed 5 bases, and the junction held 10 bases outside the gene matches. This CDR3 has 17 amino acids. Per germline, CDR1 SGHTA and CDR2 FQGNSA.

The chain joins TRBV13 to TRBJ2-3; weak D call: TRBD1 (6 bases). This CDR3 is built from 15 residues. The germline V gene has CDR1 PRHDT and CDR2 FYEKMQ (reference sequence). Trimming took off 1 base at V and 6 bases at J, with 14 bases between the two ends. Here the CDR3 reads CASSLDPLTGDTQYF. Here the CDR3 DNA reads TGTGCCAGCAGCTTAGACCCCCTAACAGGGGATACGCAGTATTTT.

The chain combines TRBV6-4 with TRBJ2-1; 8 bases line up with TRBD2. V shed 2 bases, J shed 7 bases, and the junction held 7 bases outside the gene matches. The CDR3 consists of 15 residues. The V gene's germline CDR1 is MRHNA and CDR2 SNTAGT. The CDR3 protein is CASSDQPGGRNEQFF. CDR3 nucleotides: TGTGCCAGCAGTGACCAACCGGGGGGGCGGAATGAGCAGTTCTTC.

As DNA, the CDR3 is TGTGCCAGCAGCTCGGACAGGGCTAACACCGGGGAGCTGTTTTTT. This translates into CASSSDRANTGELFF. This rearrangement joins TRBV7-2 to TRBJ2-2; 8 bases map to TRBD1. This CDR3 region has 15 residues. Germline lookup yields CDR1 SGHTA and CDR2 FQGNSA. V lost 4 bases to trimming and J lost 2 bases; unmatched junction nucleotides: 3.

The chain carries TRBV30 and TRBJ2-2; perhaps D is TRBD1 or TRBD2 (5 bases each). This CDR3 spans 14 amino acids. Per germline, CDR1 GTSNPN and CDR2 SVGIG (reference sequence). V dropped 4 bases and J dropped 1 base, with 10 bases sitting between them. The CDR3 nucleotides read TGTGCCTGGAAGGCAGGGAGGAACACCGGGGAGCTGTTTTTT. Protein product: CAWKAGRNTGELFF.

CDR3 nucleotides: TGCAGCGTAACGGGGAGCTCCTACAATGAGCAGTTCTTC. Its translation: CSVTGSSYNEQFF. This chain links TRBV29-1 with TRBJ2-1, with D possibly being TRBD2 (5 bases). The germline V gene has CDR1 SQVTM and CDR2 ANQGSEA. V lost 6 bases to trimming and J lost 0 bases, with 9 bases between them. This CDR3 spans 13 amino acids.

This chain connects TRBV29-1 to TRBJ1-2; D may be TRBD1 (5 bases). The CDR3 is 13 residues long. CDR1 and CDR2 (germline): SQVTM, ANQGSEA. Trimming removed 7 bases from V and 2 bases from J, with 14 bases in between. The CDR3 loop is CSAGQGLNYGYTF. The CDR3 DNA reads as TGCAGCGCCGGTCAGGGTCTGAACTATGGCTACACCTTC.

The chain couples TRBV6-1 to TRBJ2-7; unclear D gene. Germline loops: CDR1 MNHNS, CDR2 SASEGT. The CDR3 is made up of 13 amino acids. Trimming stripped 11 bases from V and 4 bases from J, with 18 bases between. The DNA for the CDR3 is TGTGCCGCCCAGAACAGAATACTTTACGAGCAGTACTTC. Translating gives CAAQNRILYEQYF.

The V and J genes are TRBV28 and TRBJ1-1; D is unclear. Germline values: CDR1 MDHEN, CDR2 SYDVKM. This CDR3 region has 13 residues. The V and J ends lost 7 bases and 1 base respectively, with 10 bases between them. CDR3 in DNA: TGTGCCAGCAAAAGGCCAGGGAACACTGAAGCTTTCTTT. This gives the protein CASKRPGNTEAFF. The complete variable domain, with remaining parts taken from reference TRBV28 and TRBJ1-1, reads DVKVTQSSRYLVKRTGEKVFLECVQDMDHENMFWYRQDPGLGLRLIYFSYDVKMKEKGDIPEGYSVSREKKERFSLILESASTNQTSMYLCASKRPGNTEAFFGQGTRLTVV.